Following are 10 T cell receptor beta chains from one sample sequenced in a study of control samples from healthy donors and cancer patients. The data were produced by immunoSEQ multiplex PCR, yet TCRdb's version contains in-frame clones alone and is incomplete. The sample shows fewer than 95,000 clones, around nine tenths of them seen only once. Specimen: blood. These TCRs come from a man younger than 40 in good health.

The genes are TRBV5-4 and TRBJ2-5, with D tentatively TRBD1 (8 bases). The germline V and J ends were trimmed by 4 bases and 4 bases, with 20 bases remaining between them. The CDR3 covers 16 residues. Germline loops: CDR1 SGHNT, CDR2 YYREEE (reference sequence). This CDR3 reads CASSMGGAGGVETQYF. As DNA, the CDR3 is TGTGCCAGCAGCATGGGAGGGGCAGGGGGCGTAGAGACCCAGTACTTC. Using reference TRBV5-4 and TRBJ2-5 for the parts outside the CDR3, the full variable domain is ETGVTQSPTHLIKTRGQQVTLRCSSQSGHNTVSWYQQALGQGPQFIFQYYREEENGRGNFPPRFSGLQFPNYSSELNVNALELDDSALYLCASSMGGAGGVETQYFGPGTRLLVL.

The sample holds one count of this clone. The chain carries TRBV7-4 and TRBJ2-3, with 10 bases lining up with TRBD1. The J segment lost 3 bases and the V segment lost 4 bases, leaving 4 bases of the junction unmatched. The CDR3 consists of 15 residues. The germline V gene has CDR1 SGHVT and CDR2 SQSDAQ. CDR3 sequence reads: CASSYRQGATDTQYF. The CDR3 DNA reads TGTGCCAGCAGCTACCGACAGGGGGCTACAGATACGCAGTATTTT.

The genes are TRBV6-5 and TRBJ1-3; 7 nucleotides align to TRBD1. The V segment lost 6 bases and the J segment 4 bases; nucleotides outside the gene matches: 6. The V gene's germline CDR1 is MNHEY and CDR2 SVGAGI. The CDR3 covers 14 residues. CDR3 amino acids: CASSRKTGGNTIYF. The CDR3 nucleotides read TGTGCCAGCAGCCGAAAGACAGGGGGAAACACCATATATTTT.

The rearrangement uses TRBV5-6 and TRBJ2-7, with no clear D. Per germline, CDR1 SGHDT and CDR2 YYEEEE. The CDR3 loop spans 14 amino acids. Trimming removed 1 base from V and 7 bases from J, with 15 bases in between. DNA for the CDR3: TGTGCCAGCAGCTTGCGCCACAGCCCCGGGGAGCAGTACGTC. This sequence encodes CASSLRHSPGEQYV.

The rearrangement uses TRBV5-1 and TRBJ1-1; unclear D gene. V shed 4 bases and J shed 2 bases, with 12 bases lying between them. The CDR3 totals 14 residues. In germline, CDR1 is SGHRS, CDR2 YFSETQ. As DNA, the CDR3 is TGCGCCAGCAGCCCGGCTCAGGAAAACACTGAAGCTTTCTTT. Translated, it gives CASSPAQENTEAFF.

The chain is built from TRBV5-1 and TRBJ2-3, with D tentatively TRBD2 (7 bases). V lost 4 bases to trimming and J lost 6 bases, with 15 bases between them. This CDR3 has 14 residues. The germline V gene has CDR1 SGHRS and CDR2 YFSETQ. Here the CDR3 reads CASSVGRGRDTQYF. CDR3 bases: TGCGCCAGCAGCGTGGGGCGGGGGCGCGATACGCAGTATTTT.

The chain recombines TRBV29-1 with TRBJ1-4; possibly TRBD1 for D (6 bases). The germline V and J ends were trimmed by 6 bases and 8 bases, with 22 bases remaining between them. There are 15 residues in the CDR3. Germline CDR1 and CDR2: SQVTM and ANQGSEA. CDR3 loop: CSVSTGYRVGEKLFF. The CDR3 DNA reads TGCAGCGTCTCAACCGGGTACAGGGTCGGGGAAAAACTGTTTTTT. The full variable domain, rest sourced from reference TRBV29-1 and TRBJ1-4, is SAVISQKPSRDICQRGTSLTIQCQVDSQVTMMFWYRQQPGQSLTLIATANQGSEATYESGFVIDKFPISRPNLTFSTLTVSNMSPEDSSIYLCSVSTGYRVGEKLFFGSGTQLSVL.

This sequence joins TRBV27 and TRBJ1-1; D unresolved. Trimming removed 1 base at V and 0 bases at J, with 15 bases between. The CDR3 spans 17 residues. Germline CDR1 MNHEY, CDR2 SMNVEV (reference sequence). The CDR3 coding sequence is TGTGCCAGCAGTTTATTCGGGGAAGGGAGAGTGAACACTGAAGCTTTCTTT. Translation gives CASSLFGEGRVNTEAFF.

The chain uses TRBV24-1 and TRBJ2-5, with 7 bases identical to TRBD1. V trimming: 5 bases; J trimming: 4 bases; junction bases outside the gene matches: 9. Per the germline V gene, CDR1 is KGHDR and CDR2 is SFDVKD. The CDR3 extends over 15 amino acids. The CDR3, as DNA: TGTGCCACCAGTGTTCCTGACAGGGATCGAGAGACCCAGTACTTC. Its translation: CATSVPDRDRETQYF.

The chain has TRBV7-9 and TRBJ2-3, with 10 bases lining up with TRBD2. After removal of 1 base from V and 0 bases from J, the junction contained 7 bases not matched to a gene. The CDR3 is made up of 18 amino acids. Germline CDR1 is SEHNR and CDR2 is FQNEAQ (reference sequence). The CDR3 loop is CASSLGVAGGPSTDTQYF. The DNA for the CDR3 is TGTGCCAGCAGCTTAGGGGTAGCGGGGGGACCCAGCACAGATACGCAGTATTTT.